A single sample is the source of the 8 T cell receptor beta chains below, sequenced in a study of T cells in women clearing cervical HPV infection. The method was immunoSEQ multiplex PCR; TCRdb's version includes in-frame clones alone and lacks a portion of them. This repertoire includes 25,000 to 35,000 clones. Material for sequencing was blood buffy coat. Receptors were obtained from a woman between 18 and 70 years old with a cervical HPV16 infection that either progressed to CIN3+ or cleared (not recorded which).

A note on this clone: The DNA ends 3 residues before the CDR3 does, and the rest of the CDR3 is filled in from the germline J gene. The chain is built from TRBV7-3 and TRBJ2-5; 9 nucleotides line up with TRBD1. Looked up from germline, CDR1 is SGHTA and CDR2 is FQGTGA. The length of the CDR3 is 14 residues. V shed 4 bases and J 2 bases; nucleotides not matched to a gene: 2. The CDR3 is CASSSGTGQETQYF. Partial CDR3 DNA: TGTGCCAGCAGCTCCGGGACAGGGCAAGAGACC.

Regarding this clone: The read terminates 3 residues before the CDR3 end, so the remaining end is supplied by the germline J gene. The chain carries TRBV5-1 and TRBJ2-1, with TRBD2 matching 10 bases. The CDR3 has 14 amino acids. Germline CDR1 SGHRS, CDR2 YFSETQ. V lost 4 bases, J lost 5 bases, and 3 bases stayed unmatched. Incomplete CDR3 DNA: TGCGCCAGCAGCGCTAGCGGGGGTAACAATGAG. As protein: CASSASGGNNE. The CDR3, in full, reads CASSASGGNNEQFF. The full variable domain, its missing parts supplied by reference TRBV5-1 and TRBJ2-1, is KAGVTQTPRYLIKTRGQQVTLSCSPISGHRSVSWYQQTPGQGLQFLFEYFSETQRNKGNFPGRFSGRQFSNSRSEMNVSTLELGDSALYLCASSASGGNNEQFFGPGTRLTVL.

With regard to this clone: The CDR3 is cut off 3 residues early in the read; its end comes from the germline J gene. The chain couples TRBV5-1 to TRBJ2-1; a weak D match, TRBD1 (5 bases). The length of the CDR3 is 13 residues. The germline V gene has CDR1 SGHRS and CDR2 YFSETQ. With 5 bases removed from V and 4 bases from J, the gap between germline ends came to 10 bases. The part of the CDR3 DNA that was read is TGCGCCAGCAGGTCTCAGGGTTACAATGAG. Translation gives CASRSQGYNE. The whole CDR3 sequence reads CASRSQGYNEQFF.

A word on this clone: Read data end 3 residues before the CDR3 end; the end is taken from the germline J gene. The gene calls are TRBV29-1 and TRBJ2-3, with D possibly matching TRBD1 (7 bases). The CDR3 loop spans 12 amino acids. Germline values: CDR1 SQVTM, CDR2 ANQGSEA. The CDR3 loop reads CSVDRGEETQYF. The CDR3 bases that were read are TGCAGCGTTGACAGGGGGGAAGAGACG.

To note about this clone: The CDR3 end falls 3 residues outside the read, so it is completed with the germline J gene. This chain connects TRBV5-1 to TRBJ1-4, with TRBD1 matching 10 bases. Germline CDR1 reads SGHRS; CDR2 reads YFSETQ. The CDR3 runs 14 residues. V shed 4 bases and J 7 bases; nucleotides not matched to a gene: 4. The CDR3 sequence is CASSVGQGSEKLFF. CDR3 bases read: TGCGCCAGCAGCGTGGGACAGGGGAGTGAAAAA.

On this clone: With the read ending 3 residues before the CDR3 end, the germline J gene is used to fill in that end. The chain employs TRBV19 and TRBJ1-4, with TRBD1 as a possible D gene (5 bases). The germline V gene encodes CDR1 LNHDA and CDR2 SQIVND (reference sequence). The V end was cut by 3 bases, the J end by 10 bases, with 15 bases between. The CDR3 extends over 14 amino acids. The chain's CDR3 is CASSMGVLQGKLFF. The CDR3 bases that were read are TGTGCCAGTAGTATGGGCGTCCTGCAGGGAAAA.

Worth noting for this clone: The observed sequence ends 3 residues before the CDR3 terminus, with the missing tail filled in from the germline J gene. The rearrangement joins TRBV2 to TRBJ1-1, with a weak D call TRBD1 (6 bases). The CDR3 extends over 13 amino acids. The germline CDR1 and CDR2 sequences are SNHLY and FYNNEI. The V gene lost 9 bases and the J gene lost 2 bases, with 13 bases spanning the gap. The part of the CDR3 DNA that was read is TGTGCCAGTGGGGGCCAGGCCAACACTGAA. Its protein product is CASGGQANTE. The whole CDR3 reads CASGGQANTEAFF.

Concerning this clone itself: Read sequence stops 3 residues before the CDR3 end, and the germline J gene provides the missing end. The chain joins TRBV20-1 to TRBJ1-5; 7 positions agree with TRBD1. The ends lost 6 bases at V and 5 bases at J; junction bases unmatched: 7. CDR3 size: 13 residues. Germline loops: CDR1 DFQATT, CDR2 SNEGSKA (reference sequence). The part of the CDR3 DNA that was read is TGCAGTGCACAAGGACAGGATTATCAGCCC. It yields the protein CSAQGQDYQP. The full CDR3 protein is CSAQGQDYQPQHF.